This TCR beta chain was profiled in a study of post-analysis software for immune sequencing data. Trimming at V came to 6 bases and at J to 2 bases, leaving 8 bases not matched to a gene. This CDR3 has 15 residues. Germline CDR1 reads KGHDR; CDR2 reads SFDVKD. Notes on this clonotype: The antigen is not known.

Findings and caveats of the study: Compared with controls, patients had more of about five TRBV segments, including TRBV5-6, TRBV5-1 and TRBV20-1.

Presence of unique molecular identifiers characterized the TCR beta cDNA libraries. The source material, roughly 0.9 to 11 million T cells, gave rise to 450,000 to 550,000 cDNA molecules. TCRdb re-analysed the PCR reads in MiXCR, keeping a single row per CDR3 protein. The table includes fewer than 850,000 distinct CDR3 sequences, 40% to 55% detected once. The V call is TRBV24-1, the J call TRBJ2-5; 7 nucleotides agree with TRBD2. The TCR comes from a girl aged 5 to 17 with multiple sclerosis. The sample consisted of blood. CDR3 in DNA: TGTGCCACCAGTCCGGGACTAACCAGGCAAGAGACCCAGTACTTC. Protein: CATSPGLTRQETQYF.